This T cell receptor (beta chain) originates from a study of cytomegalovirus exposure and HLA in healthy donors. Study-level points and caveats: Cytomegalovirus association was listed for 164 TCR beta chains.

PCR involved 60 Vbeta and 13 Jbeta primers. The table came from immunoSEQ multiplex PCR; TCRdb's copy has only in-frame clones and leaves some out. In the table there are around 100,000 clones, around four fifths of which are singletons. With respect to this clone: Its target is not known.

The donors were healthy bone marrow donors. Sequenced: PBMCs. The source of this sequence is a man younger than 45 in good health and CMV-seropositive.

The DNA of the CDR3 is TGTGCCAGCAGTGCTAGTCCCGGGACATGGAACACTGAAGCTTTCTTT. Its protein is CASSASPGTWNTEAFF. The chain is built from TRBV25-1 and TRBJ1-1; tentatively, D is TRBD1 (6 bases). CDR3 length: 16 amino acids. V dropped 4 bases and J dropped 1 base, with 16 bases sitting between them. Germline values: CDR1 MGHDK, CDR2 SYGVNS.